These 22 T cell receptor beta chains originate from one sample sequenced in a study of identical twins. TCRdb itself ran the 5' RACE reads through MiXCR, one entry per CDR3 protein. This table has 450,000 or so distinct CDR3 sequences, 12% to 15% appearing once. In addition, the sample was reused for a study of yellow fever vaccine responses in identical twins.

Sequenced material: CD4+ T cells sorted from blood. Receptors were obtained from a woman aged 18-30 years in good health.

This sequence joins TRBV5-1 and TRBJ2-7, with a possible D match to TRBD2 (6 bases). CDR1 is SGHRS, CDR2 YFSETQ, per germline. This CDR3 comprises 14 residues. V was clipped by 2 bases and J by 2 bases, with 11 bases between them. DNA of the CDR3: TGCGCCAGCAGCTTCAGTAGGGAGGCCTACGAGCAGTACTTC. It encodes CASSFSREAYEQYF.

The chain is built from TRBV7-2 and TRBJ2-1, with unresolved D. The CDR3 covers 14 residues. Germline lookup yields CDR1 SGHTA and CDR2 FQGNSA. V lost 1 base and J lost 8, with 12 bases in between. Here the CDR3 reads CASSLVGYPHEQFF. The DNA for the CDR3 is TGTGCCAGCAGCTTAGTGGGGTACCCCCATGAGCAGTTCTTC. Full variable domain (rest looked up from reference TRBV7-2 and TRBJ2-1): GAGVSQSPSNKVTEKGKDVELRCDPISGHTALYWYRQSLGQGLEFLIYFQGNSAPDKSGLPSDRFSAERTGGSVSTLTIQRTQQEDSAVYLCASSLVGYPHEQFFGPGTRLTVL.

The table lists this clonotype with a few counts. V is TRBV4-3 and J is TRBJ2-3; the match to TRBD1 covers 7 bases. CDR1 is LGHNA, CDR2 YSLEER, per germline. The CDR3 totals 16 residues. J gave up 1 base and V 2 bases, and 6 bases lay outside the gene matches. The CDR3 sequence: CASSQPQGVGTDTQYF. The DNA for the CDR3 is TGCGCCAGCAGCCAACCCCAGGGGGTGGGCACAGATACGCAGTATTTT.

This clonotype came up a few times. The gene calls are TRBV20-1 and TRBJ2-7; the match to TRBD1 covers 7 bases. V lost 5 bases and J lost 1; bases outside the gene matches: 2. This CDR3 has 12 amino acids. Germline CDR1 reads DFQATT; CDR2 reads SNEGSKA (reference sequence). The CDR3 is CSAWTGSYEQYF. The CDR3 coding sequence is TGCAGTGCTTGGACAGGTTCCTACGAGCAGTACTTC.

This clonotype was counted a few times. The rearrangement links TRBV24-1 to TRBJ2-7; possibly TRBD2 for D (5 bases). Germline V lookup: CDR1 KGHDR, CDR2 SFDVKD. Trimming shortened V by 5 bases and J by 4 bases, and 17 bases separated the two germline ends. CDR3 length equals 15 residues. CDR3: CATSVGGFGEYEQYF. Here the CDR3 DNA reads TGTGCCACCAGTGTTGGAGGTTTTGGGGAATACGAGCAGTACTTC.

This clonotype showed up many times. V gene TRBV4-3 combines with J gene TRBJ2-4; no clear D gene. V lost 4 bases and J lost 0, with 10 bases in between. CDR1 and CDR2 from the germline V gene are LGHNA and YSLEER. The CDR3 totals 15 residues. CDR3 DNA sequence: TGCGCCAGCAGCCCGACCGTGGTAGCCAAAAACATTCAGTACTTC. This codes for CASSPTVVAKNIQYF.

This clonotype was observed a few times. The rearrangement links TRBV29-1 to TRBJ1-2; TRBD1 is a possible D gene (5 bases). CDR3 length: 12 residues. Trimming took off 4 bases at V and 4 bases at J, with 10 bases between the two ends. CDR1 and CDR2 from the germline V gene are SQVTM and ANQGSEA. CDR3: CSVAGTVYGYTF. Here the CDR3 DNA reads TGCAGCGTTGCCGGGACGGTCTATGGCTACACCTTC.

The chain couples TRBV4-2 to TRBJ2-7; 9 bases match TRBD2. The junction had 10 bases not matched to a gene; V was cut back by 1 base and J by 3 bases. The CDR3 spans 17 residues. The germline CDR1 and CDR2 sequences are LGHNA and YNFKEQ. CDR3 region: CASSQAQTFSGGYEQYF. In nucleotides, the CDR3 is TGTGCCAGCAGCCAAGCCCAGACCTTTAGCGGGGGCTACGAGCAGTACTTC.

This clonotype was seen only a few times. The DNA for the CDR3 is TGTGCCATCAGTGAGTCAGCTAATTCCTACGAGCAGTACTTC. It specifies CAISESANSYEQYF. The chain links TRBV10-3 to TRBJ2-7; D gene uncertain. Trimming shortened V by 0 bases and J by 1 base, and 7 bases separated the two germline ends. This CDR3 is 14 amino acids long. Germline V lookup: CDR1 ENHRY, CDR2 SYGVKD.

This clonotype was seen only a few times. The chain couples TRBV20-1 to TRBJ2-1, with D perhaps matching TRBD1 or TRBD2 (5 bases each). CDR3 size: 15 residues. Germline-derived CDR1 and CDR2 are DFQATT and SNEGSKA (reference sequence). V was cut by 6 bases and J by 2 bases, with 17 bases left in between. The CDR3 reads CSARAGTSPYNEQFF. The CDR3 DNA reads TGCAGTGCCCGGGCCGGGACCTCTCCCTACAATGAGCAGTTCTTC.

This clonotype has a handful of counts. The chain is built from TRBV24-1 and TRBJ2-6, with a tentative D call TRBD1 (5 bases). Trimming cost V 1 base and J 2 bases, with 8 bases left between them. There are 16 residues in the CDR3. Germline CDR1 is KGHDR and CDR2 is SFDVKD. For the CDR3, the DNA is TGTGCCACCAGTGATTTTGCAGGGCCTGGGGCCAACGTCCTGACTTTC. It specifies CATSDFAGPGANVLTF.

The V and J genes are TRBV11-2 and TRBJ2-1, with 8 bases identical to TRBD2. With 3 bases clipped from V and 4 bases from J, the junction kept 14 bases outside the gene matches. The CDR3 consists of 18 residues. Germline assignment: CDR1 SGHAT and CDR2 FQNNGV. The DNA of the CDR3 is TGTGCCAGCAGCTTCGGGGGGGCGGTTACTAGCCGATACAATGAGCAGTTCTTC. Translation: CASSFGGAVTSRYNEQFF.

This clonotype was seen a few times. The V and J genes are TRBV11-2 and TRBJ1-1, with D uncertain. Germline V CDR1 and CDR2: SGHAT, FQNNGV. Between the trimmed V and J ends, which lost 5 bases and 5 bases, there was a span of 12 bases. The CDR3 length is 13 residues. The CDR3 is CASSRRLRTEAFF. CDR3 bases: TGTGCCAGCAGCCGTCGGTTGAGGACTGAAGCTTTCTTT.

This clonotype was recorded a few times. The V and J genes are TRBV14 and TRBJ2-2; D is ambiguous. V was shortened by 1 base and J by 2 bases, with 11 bases between the two germline ends. Germline V gives CDR1 SGHDN, CDR2 FVKESK. The CDR3 runs 16 residues. Here the CDR3 reads CASSQVFGSNTGELFF. The CDR3 DNA sequence: TGTGCCAGCAGCCAAGTATTCGGCAGTAACACCGGGGAGCTGTTTTTT. Variable domain in full (rest from reference TRBV14 and TRBJ2-2): EAGVTQFPSHSVIEKGQTVTLRCDPISGHDNLYWYRRVMGKEIKFLLHFVKESKQDESGMPNNRFLAERTGGTYSTLKVQPAELEDSGVYFCASSQVFGSNTGELFFGEGSRLTVL.

This clonotype was seen a handful of times. This rearrangement joins TRBV6-2 or TRBV6-3 to TRBJ2-7, with no clear D. The CDR3 loop spans 16 amino acids. Germline V CDR1 and CDR2: MNHEY, SVGEGT. The V end lost 0 bases, the J end lost 0 bases, and 12 bases lay between the germline ends. CDR3 in DNA: TGTGCCAGCAGTTACTCGATTTACCGGCCCTCCTACGAGCAGTACTTC. Its translation is CASSYSIYRPSYEQYF.

The rearrangement links TRBV29-1 to TRBJ2-2; the D is unclear. The CDR3 is 11 amino acids. Trimming took 7 bases from V and 1 from J, leaving 4 bases between them. The germline gives CDR1 SQVTM, CDR2 ANQGSEA. As DNA, the CDR3 is TGCAGCGCCAAGAACACCGGGGAGCTGTTTTTT. Its translation is CSAKNTGELFF.

V is TRBV6-5 and J is TRBJ1-5, with a possible D match to TRBD1 (6 bases). The CDR3 has 18 residues. Germline CDR1 reads MNHEY; CDR2 reads SVGAGI. Trimming stripped 2 bases from V and 0 bases from J, with 17 bases between. The CDR3: CASSYMPPGAHSNQPQHF. The CDR3 region has the DNA TGTGCCAGCAGTTACATGCCGCCGGGGGCACATAGCAATCAGCCCCAGCATTTT.

This chain uses TRBV12-3 or TRBV12-4 with TRBJ2-7, with 9 bases identical to TRBD1. The length of the CDR3 is 13 residues. V lost 8 bases and J lost 2; bases outside the gene matches: 4. The CDR3 sequence is CASGGQGPYEQYF. CDR3 coding DNA: TGTGCCAGCGGGGGACAGGGTCCCTACGAGCAGTACTTC.

The sample holds many counts of this clonotype. The J gene is TRBJ2-5, the V gene TRBV12-3 or TRBV12-4; D call uncertain. V shed 2 bases and J shed 5 bases, with 6 bases lying between them. This CDR3 contains 12 residues. The CDR3 here is CASSLWLETQYF. In DNA, the CDR3 is TGTGCCAGCAGTTTATGGCTCGAGACCCAGTACTTC.

This sequence joins TRBV5-1 and TRBJ2-5; 7 positions agree with TRBD2. V gave up 1 base and J gave up 2 bases; unmatched junction bases: 8. CDR1 is SGHRS, CDR2 YFSETQ, per germline. CDR3 size: 16 residues. The CDR3 DNA sequence: TGCGCCAGCAGCTTGTTTGTGGCGGGGGTGCAAGAGACCCAGTACTTC. This gives the protein CASSLFVAGVQETQYF.

This clonotype was observed a few times. The chain is built from TRBV5-1 and TRBJ2-7, with 7 bases identical to TRBD1. The germline gives CDR1 SGHRS, CDR2 YFSETQ. The CDR3 is 17 amino acids. Trimming at V came to 4 bases and at J to 7 bases, leaving 20 bases not matched to a gene. CDR3 protein: CASSTAQGPANMGEQYF. The CDR3, as DNA: TGCGCCAGCAGCACCGCACAGGGGCCAGCCAACATGGGTGAGCAGTACTTC.

Many counts were recorded for this clonotype. V is TRBV4-3 and J is TRBJ2-2; tentatively, D is TRBD1 (5 bases). Germline V CDR1 and CDR2: LGHNA, YSLEER. Trimming took 9 bases from V and 7 from J, leaving 12 bases between them. The CDR3 covers 12 residues. The CDR3 DNA follows: TGCGCCAGTACGGCAGGGTACGGGGAGCTGTTTTTT. Translation gives CASTAGYGELFF.